A selection of T cell receptor beta chains follows, all from one sample in a study of PD-1 blockade in classical Hodgkin lymphoma. Sequencing used immunoSEQ multiplex PCR; TCRdb keeps in-frame clones, though not all of them. Among 21,000 or so clones listed, approximately 69% were seen once. This sample comprised peripheral blood mononuclear cells (PBMCs), obtained at baseline. The receptor set was obtained from a human donor with classical Hodgkin lymphoma. CDR3s include the opening cysteine and the closing phenylalanine or tryptophan. The D gene is left open where the match is weak. Clone size is shown for a subset of rows, as once, few, many or a class of expanded clone.

j_call,clone_size,d_call,v_call,cdr3_aa,cdr3_nt
TRBJ2-1,.,.,TRBV29-1,CSVDGRAPSSYNEQFF,TGCAGCGTTGACGGCAGGGCCCCGAGCTCCTACAATGAGCAGTTCTTC
TRBJ1-3,.,.,TRBV10-2,CASSEKANSGNTIYF,TGCGCCAGCAGTGAAAAAGCAAACTCTGGAAACACCATATATTTT
TRBJ1-3,medium-sized,.,TRBV7-2,CASSRAPGAGGNTIYF,TGTGCCAGCAGCCGAGCCCCGGGGGCAGGTGGAAACACCATATATTTT
TRBJ1-5,.,.,TRBV27,CASSLTAGQGWQPQHF,TGTGCCAGCAGTTTAACCGCCGGGCAGGGTTGGCAGCCCCAGCATTTT
TRBJ2-1,few,.,TRBV25-1,CASSEFGQSGEQFF,TGTGCCAGCAGTGAATTTGGGCAGTCGGGTGAGCAGTTCTTC
TRBJ2-4,.,.,TRBV30,CAWSTDPVNLLAKNIQYF,TGTGCCTGGAGCACCGACCCAGTCAACCTACTAGCCAAAAACATTCAGTACTTC
TRBJ1-1,once,.,TRBV28,CASSLDGVKVEAFF,TGTGCCAGCAGTCTCGACGGGGTAAAGGTTGAAGCTTTCTTT
TRBJ2-7,.,TRBD1,TRBV27,CASNQQGGTYEQYF,TGTGCCAGCAATCAACAGGGGGGAACCTACGAGCAGTACTTC
TRBJ2-1,once,.,TRBV18,CASSRTSVSPKNEQFF,TGTGCCAGCTCACGAACGTCGGTAAGCCCTAAAAATGAGCAGTTCTTC
TRBJ2-7,.,.,TRBV2,CASSVEVDSPYEQYF,TGTGCCAGCAGTGTTGAAGTGGACTCACCCTACGAGCAGTACTTC
TRBJ2-7,.,TRBD1,TRBV19,CASSTQGAYEQYF,TGTGCCAGTAGTACGCAGGGGGCGTACGAGCAGTACTTC
TRBJ1-1,few,.,TRBV28,CASSFKKGGANTEAFF,TGTGCCAGCAGTTTTAAGAAGGGGGGCGCGAACACTGAAGCTTTCTTT
TRBJ2-5,.,TRBD1,TRBV19,CASSPYRGPSKETQYF,TGTGCCAGTAGTCCGTACAGGGGGCCGAGCAAAGAGACCCAGTACTTC
TRBJ2-2,.,.,TRBV6-4,CASSHRDTGELFF,TGTGCCAGCAGCCACAGGGACACCGGGGAGCTGTTTTTT
TRBJ1-2,.,.,TRBV5-7,CASSPRGSGNYGYTF,TGTGCCAGCAGCCCAAGAGGTTCAGGAAACTATGGCTACACCTTC
TRBJ2-7,.,TRBD1,TRBV5-6,CASSNRDRESYEQYF,TGTGCCAGCAGCAACCGGGACAGGGAGTCCTACGAGCAGTACTTC
TRBJ2-3,few,TRBD2,TRBV9,CASSPGLAGGTDTQYF,TGTGCCAGCAGCCCGGGACTAGCGGGAGGGACAGATACGCAGTATTTT
TRBJ1-4,.,TRBD1,TRBV6-1,CASSDFPGQKIVYGEKLFF,TGTGCCAGCAGTGATTTTCCGGGACAGAAAATAGTTTATGGGGAAAAACTGTTTTTT
TRBJ1-1,.,.,TRBV6-6,CASSSQNTEAFF,TGTGCCAGCAGTTCCCAGAACACTGAAGCTTTCTTT
TRBJ2-5,.,.,TRBV6-1,CASSEWGSGETQYF,TGTGCCAGCAGTGAATGGGGCTCGGGGGAGACCCAGTACTTC
TRBJ2-2,.,.,TRBV5-5,CASSFRVANTGELFF,TGTGCCAGCAGCTTCCGGGTTGCGAACACCGGGGAGCTGTTTTTT
TRBJ1-2,.,TRBD1,TRBV30,CAWSQQGIGGYTF,TGTGCCTGGAGTCAACAGGGGATCGGTGGCTACACCTTC
TRBJ2-7,.,.,TRBV30,CAWSQGPYEQYF,TGTGCCTGGAGTCAGGGCCCCTACGAGCAGTACTTC
TRBJ2-1,.,.,TRBV14,CASSQEPGPNEQFF,TGTGCCAGCAGCCAAGAACCGGGTCCGAATGAGCAGTTCTTC
TRBJ1-2,few,TRBD1,TRBV5-1,CASSPRTGVRNYGYTF,TGCGCCAGCAGCCCACGGACAGGAGTTCGAAACTATGGCTACACCTTC
TRBJ1-1,.,.,TRBV11-3,CASSLGILNTEAFF,TGTGCCAGCAGCTTAGGTATTTTGAACACTGAAGCTTTCTTT
TRBJ1-1,.,TRBD1,TRBV5-5,CASSERDRVYPEAFF,TGTGCCAGCAGCGAACGGGACAGGGTGTACCCTGAAGCTTTCTTT
TRBJ2-7,.,TRBD1,TRBV19,CAVGTGTGSYEQYF,TGTGCCGTGGGAACCGGGACAGGGAGCTACGAGCAGTACTTC
TRBJ1-2,.,.,TRBV4-1,CASSQDSRGGYTF,TGCGCCAGCAGCCAAGATTCAAGAGGTGGCTACACCTTC
TRBJ1-1,.,.,TRBV5-6,CASSPGDATEAFF,TGTGCCAGCAGCCCAGGGGATGCGACTGAAGCTTTCTTT
TRBJ2-3,.,.,TRBV11-1,CASTLSRVSRDTQYF,TGTGCCAGCACCCTCTCAAGGGTATCAAGAGATACGCAGTATTTT
TRBJ1-1,few,TRBD1,TRBV20-1,CSARTGSVFF,TGCAGTGCTAGGACAGGGAGTGTTTTCTTT
TRBJ1-4,.,.,TRBV2,CASRVEEKLFF,TGTGCCAGCAGGGTTGAGGAAAAACTGTTTTTT
TRBJ2-3,.,.,TRBV25-1,CASSEWDGRSSNTQYF,TGTGCCAGCAGTGAATGGGACGGGCGATCTTCGAATACGCAGTATTTT
TRBJ1-6,few,TRBD1,TRBV30,CAWRRQGKSSPLHF,TGTGCCTGGAGAAGACAGGGAAAAAGTTCACCCCTCCACTTT
TRBJ1-1,.,.,TRBV6-5,CASNRNTEAFF,TGTGCCAGCAACCGGAACACTGAAGCTTTCTTT
TRBJ2-7,.,TRBD1,TRBV6-1,CASSEAFLGQGNEQYF,TGTGCCAGCAGTGAAGCGTTTTTGGGACAGGGAAACGAGCAGTACTTC
TRBJ2-5,.,.,TRBV10-1,CASSESGAPQETQYF,TGCGCCAGCAGTGAGTCGGGAGCGCCGCAAGAGACCCAGTACTTC
TRBJ2-1,.,TRBD2,TRBV6-1,CAGGTSGGGDEQFF,TGTGCCGGCGGGACTAGCGGAGGGGGCGATGAGCAGTTCTTC
TRBJ1-4,.,.,TRBV2,CASSGLFLDEKLFF,TGTGCCAGCAGTGGACTCTTTCTGGATGAAAAACTGTTTTTT
TRBJ2-4,.,.,TRBV7-2,CASSPPRGRGNIQYF,TGTGCCAGCAGCCCACCGAGGGGCCGGGGAAACATTCAGTACTTC
TRBJ2-7,.,.,TRBV5-6,CASSLGGYPYGQYF,TGTGCCAGCAGCTTGGGGGGTTACCCCTATGGGCAGTACTTC
TRBJ2-5,.,.,TRBV7-6,CASSLGQGRGETQYF,TGTGCCAGCAGCCTAGGGCAGGGGCGAGGAGAGACCCAGTACTTC
TRBJ2-7,.,.,TRBV30,CAWALNYEQYF,TGTGCCTGGGCTCTTAACTACGAGCAGTACTTC
TRBJ2-7,.,TRBD1,TRBV11-2,CASSFQRGQEQYF,TGTGCCAGCAGCTTCCAAAGGGGGCAAGAGCAGTACTTC
TRBJ2-7,.,TRBD1,TRBV30,CAWSPNPGQGVLAPYF,TGTGCCTGGAGTCCGAATCCGGGACAGGGTGTCCTAGCGCCGTACTTC
TRBJ2-7,.,.,TRBV9,CASSVGPGDGVSEQYF,TGTGCCAGCAGCGTAGGTCCGGGAGATGGAGTCTCCGAGCAGTACTTC
TRBJ1-3,.,.,TRBV11-2,CASSFTDHHSGNTIYF,TGTGCCAGCAGCTTCACCGACCACCACTCTGGAAACACCATATATTTT
TRBJ1-2,medium-sized,.,TRBV28,CASSSPVGLPAGYTF,TGTGCCAGCAGTTCCCCCGTCGGACTCCCCGCTGGCTACACCTTC
TRBJ2-5,few,.,TRBV18,CASSPTGEETQYF,TGTGCCAGCTCACCAACGGGGGAAGAGACCCAGTACTTC
TRBJ2-5,.,.,TRBV28,CASSLMETQYF,TGTGCCAGCAGTTTGATGGAGACCCAGTACTTC
TRBJ2-7,.,.,TRBV7-2,CASSLAHFVDSTYEQYF,TGTGCCAGCAGCTTAGCGCATTTTGTGGACAGTACCTACGAGCAGTACTTC